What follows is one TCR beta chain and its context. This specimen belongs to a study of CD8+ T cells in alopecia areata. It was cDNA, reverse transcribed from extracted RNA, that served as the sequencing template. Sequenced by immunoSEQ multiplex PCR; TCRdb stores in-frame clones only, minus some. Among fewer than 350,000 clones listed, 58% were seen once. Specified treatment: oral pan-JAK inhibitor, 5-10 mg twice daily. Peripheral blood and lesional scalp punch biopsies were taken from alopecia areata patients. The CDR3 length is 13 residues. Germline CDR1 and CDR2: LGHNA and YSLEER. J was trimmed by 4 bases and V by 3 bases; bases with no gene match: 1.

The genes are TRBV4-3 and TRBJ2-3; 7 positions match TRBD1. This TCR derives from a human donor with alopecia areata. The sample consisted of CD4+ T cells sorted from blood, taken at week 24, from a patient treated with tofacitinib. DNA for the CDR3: TGCGCCAGCAGCCAGACAGGGCCAGATACGCAGTATTTT. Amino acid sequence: CASSQTGPDTQYF.